This is a list of T cell receptor beta chains from one sample in a study of T cell responses to AZD1222 COVID-19 vaccine. Generated by immunoSEQ multiplex PCR, the TCRdb table keeps only in-frame clones and is missing some. The table has approximately 60,000 clones, around 83% seen once. This sample comprised peripheral blood, obtained on day 0 of AZD1222 vaccination. The receptors derive from an adult in good health. Both conserved end residues are part of each CDR3. The D gene is left open where the match is weak. The size field is filled for only some rows; it gives once, few, many or a size class.

V: TRBV27; size: .; D: .; J: TRBJ2-7; DNA: TGTGCCAGCAGTCTGGGCCTTGGGACCTACGAGCAGTACTTC; CDR3: CASSLGLGTYEQYF
V: TRBV2; size: .; D: .; J: TRBJ1-4; DNA: TGTGCCAGCAACCGTAACGGAGGTTCTAATGAAAAACTGTTTTTT; CDR3: CASNRNGGSNEKLFF
V: TRBV7-2; size: .; D: .; J: TRBJ1-2; DNA: TGTGCCAGCAGCTTAGAATCGGGGGGCCGGAGCTATGGCTACACCTTC; CDR3: CASSLESGGRSYGYTF
V: TRBV7-9; size: once; D: .; J: TRBJ2-1; DNA: TGTGCCAGCAGCTTAAGAGCGGGCCCCTGGAATGAGCAGTTCTTC; CDR3: CASSLRAGPWNEQFF
V: TRBV29-1; size: .; D: TRBD1; J: TRBJ1-4; DNA: TGCAGCGTTGCACAGGGGGAGGGTGAAAAACTGTTTTTT; CDR3: CSVAQGEGEKLFF
V: TRBV4-3; size: .; D: TRBD1; J: TRBJ1-2; DNA: TGCGCCAGCAGCCCTTCAATGACAGGGGATTATGGCTACACCTTC; CDR3: CASSPSMTGDYGYTF
V: TRBV27; size: .; D: TRBD1; J: TRBJ1-4; DNA: TGTGCCAGCAGTTTATACACAGGGGATGGGAAAAAACTGTTTTTT; CDR3: CASSLYTGDGKKLFF
V: TRBV6-5; size: .; D: TRBD1; J: TRBJ1-4; DNA: TGTGCCAGCAGGACAGGGCAAACTAATGAAAAACTGTTTTTT; CDR3: CASRTGQTNEKLFF
V: TRBV5-1; size: .; D: .; J: TRBJ2-7; DNA: TGCGCCAGCAGCTTGGGGTCAGCATACGAGCAGTACTTC; CDR3: CASSLGSAYEQYF
V: TRBV6-2/TRBV6-3; size: .; D: .; J: TRBJ2-5; DNA: TGTGCCAGCAGTTACGGCCCTTCCCCCGGGGAGACCCAGTACTTC; CDR3: CASSYGPSPGETQYF
V: TRBV30; size: .; D: TRBD2; J: TRBJ2-1; DNA: TGTGCCTGGACAGCGGGGGCTACCTACAATGAGCAGTTCTTC; CDR3: CAWTAGATYNEQFF
V: TRBV11-2; size: medium-sized; D: TRBD2; J: TRBJ2-1; DNA: TGTGCCAGCAGCTTCCTGACTAGCTACGGAAATTATGAGCAGTTCTTC; CDR3: CASSFLTSYGNYEQFF
V: TRBV6-6; size: .; D: TRBD2; J: TRBJ2-5; DNA: TGTGCCAGCACCGGGGGGGCGGGAGGAGAGACCCAGTACTTC; CDR3: CASTGGAGGETQYF
V: TRBV28; size: once; D: .; J: TRBJ2-5; DNA: TGTGCCAGCAGTTTAAGGCGGGGGAGGGGGCAAGAGACCCAGTACTTC; CDR3: CASSLRRGRGQETQYF
V: TRBV29-1; size: .; D: .; J: TRBJ1-1; DNA: TGCAGCGTAGCCAGGGAGGGAGGAGAAGCTTTCTTT; CDR3: CSVAREGGEAFF
V: TRBV25-1; size: .; D: .; J: TRBJ1-1; DNA: TGTGCCAGCAGTGAATCGAGGAACACTGAAGCTTTCTTT; CDR3: CASSESRNTEAFF
V: TRBV19; size: once; D: .; J: TRBJ1-2; DNA: TGTGCCAGTTTGGGCTTCAGGAATAGGCCGGGCTACACCTTC; CDR3: CASLGFRNRPGYTF
V: TRBV5-1; size: once; D: .; J: TRBJ1-3; DNA: TGCGCCAGCAGCTTGGCCGGGGAGGCCTCCTCTGGAAACACCATATATTTT; CDR3: CASSLAGEASSGNTIYF
V: TRBV5-1; size: .; D: TRBD1; J: TRBJ2-3; DNA: TGCGCCAGCAGCTCGACAGGGTCCTTGGATACGCAGTATTTT; CDR3: CASSSTGSLDTQYF
V: TRBV29-1; size: .; D: TRBD2; J: TRBJ2-1; DNA: TGCAGCGTTAGCGGGGGCTCCTACAATGAGCAGTTCTTC; CDR3: CSVSGGSYNEQFF
V: TRBV3-1/TRBV3-2; size: .; D: TRBD1; J: TRBJ1-1; DNA: TGTGCCAGCAGCCTCCAGGGGGGTAGCACTGAAGCTTTCTTT; CDR3: CASSLQGGSTEAFF
V: TRBV12-3/TRBV12-4; size: .; D: .; J: TRBJ1-2; DNA: TGTGCCAGCAGTCGGACAGAAAACTATGGCTACACCTTC; CDR3: CASSRTENYGYTF
V: TRBV4-2; size: .; D: TRBD1; J: TRBJ1-3; DNA: TGTGCCAGCAGCCTCCGGGACAGTGAAGACACCATATATTTT; CDR3: CASSLRDSEDTIYF
V: TRBV7-9; size: once; D: TRBD1; J: TRBJ2-2; DNA: TGTGCCAGCAGCTTAGGGATAGGGGGCGTTGATACCGGGGAGCTGTTTTTT; CDR3: CASSLGIGGVDTGELFF
V: TRBV27; size: .; D: .; J: TRBJ1-2; DNA: TGTGCCAGCAGTCCTATCGGGGGTAGCTATGGCTACACCTTC; CDR3: CASSPIGGSYGYTF
V: TRBV25-1; size: .; D: TRBD2; J: TRBJ2-5; DNA: TGTGCCAGCAGCGCGGCGGGGGATTTTGGAGAGACCCAGTACTTC; CDR3: CASSAAGDFGETQYF
V: TRBV7-6; size: .; D: .; J: TRBJ2-7; DNA: TGTGCCAGCAGCTCCTCGGGCAGGGTCACCTACGAGCAGTACTTC; CDR3: CASSSSGRVTYEQYF
V: TRBV24-1; size: .; D: .; J: TRBJ1-5; DNA: TGTGCCACCAGTGCAGGGCCCCTGGATCAGCCCCAGCATTTT; CDR3: CATSAGPLDQPQHF
V: TRBV6-6; size: .; D: .; J: TRBJ1-2; DNA: TGTGCCAGCAGATTCGGGGCTAGCTATGGCTACACCTTC; CDR3: CASRFGASYGYTF
V: TRBV3-1/TRBV3-2; size: .; D: TRBD1; J: TRBJ1-1; DNA: TGTGCCAGCAGCCAGACAGGGGGGTACACTGAAGCTTTCTTT; CDR3: CASSQTGGYTEAFF
V: TRBV3-1/TRBV3-2; size: .; D: .; J: TRBJ2-7; DNA: TGTGCCAGCAGCCAAGACAGGTTTTCCTACGAGCAGTACTTC; CDR3: CASSQDRFSYEQYF
V: TRBV5-8; size: .; D: .; J: TRBJ2-1; DNA: TGTGCCAGCAGCTTAAAGGGGATTAACAATGAGCAGTTCTTC; CDR3: CASSLKGINNEQFF
V: TRBV11-2; size: .; D: .; J: TRBJ2-1; DNA: TGTGCCAGCAGCTTAGCTAGCGTCTCCTACAATGAGCAGTTCTTC; CDR3: CASSLASVSYNEQFF
V: TRBV5-1; size: few; D: TRBD1; J: TRBJ1-3; DNA: TGCGCCAGCAGCCCCGGGACAGGGTTCGGAAACACCATATATTTT; CDR3: CASSPGTGFGNTIYF
V: TRBV12-3/TRBV12-4; size: .; D: .; J: TRBJ1-2; DNA: TGTGCCAGCAGTTCTTACTATGGCTACACCTTC; CDR3: CASSSYYGYTF
V: TRBV6-5; size: .; D: .; J: TRBJ1-1; DNA: TGTGCCAGCAGTTCGCCTCTTACAGGGAACACTGAAGCTTTCTTT; CDR3: CASSSPLTGNTEAFF
V: TRBV2; size: .; D: .; J: TRBJ1-2; DNA: TGTGCCAGCAGTGCTTTTGGGGCTAACTATGGCTACACCTTC; CDR3: CASSAFGANYGYTF
V: TRBV7-8; size: once; D: .; J: TRBJ2-2; DNA: TGTGCCAGCAGATGGGACCCAAGCGCCGGGGAGCTGTTTTTT; CDR3: CASRWDPSAGELFF
V: TRBV7-9; size: few; D: .; J: TRBJ1-1; DNA: TGTGCCAGCAGTCTTCTGGGGGCCGTGAACACTGAAGCTTTCTTT; CDR3: CASSLLGAVNTEAFF
V: TRBV13; size: .; D: .; J: TRBJ1-3; DNA: TGTGCCAGCAGCTCCACGGACGGCAGCTCTGGAAACACCATATATTTT; CDR3: CASSSTDGSSGNTIYF
V: TRBV7-9; size: few; D: .; J: TRBJ2-7; DNA: TGTGCCAGCAGCTTAGGCGATTACGAGCAGTACTTC; CDR3: CASSLGDYEQYF
V: TRBV7-6; size: .; D: .; J: TRBJ2-3; DNA: TGTGCCAGCAGCTTCGGGGCAGATACGCAGTATTTT; CDR3: CASSFGADTQYF
V: TRBV7-9; size: .; D: TRBD1; J: TRBJ2-1; DNA: TGTGCCAGCAGCTTCCGGGACAGATACAATGAGCAGTTCTTC; CDR3: CASSFRDRYNEQFF
V: TRBV5-6; size: .; D: TRBD1; J: TRBJ1-3; DNA: TGTGCCAGCGGAGCTACAGGGGGCGGAGGAAACACCATATATTTT; CDR3: CASGATGGGGNTIYF
V: TRBV7-8; size: .; D: .; J: TRBJ1-1; DNA: TGTGCCAGCAGACCGGGACGGCTTAATGCTGAAGCTTTCTTT; CDR3: CASRPGRLNAEAFF
V: TRBV5-1; size: .; D: TRBD1; J: TRBJ2-1; DNA: TGCGCCAGCAGCTTGGGGGCAGGGGGCGACTACAATGAGCAGTTCTTC; CDR3: CASSLGAGGDYNEQFF
V: TRBV27; size: .; D: .; J: TRBJ1-6; DNA: TGTGCCAGCAGTTCGAACCTGGCTAATTCACCCCTCCACTTT; CDR3: CASSSNLANSPLHF